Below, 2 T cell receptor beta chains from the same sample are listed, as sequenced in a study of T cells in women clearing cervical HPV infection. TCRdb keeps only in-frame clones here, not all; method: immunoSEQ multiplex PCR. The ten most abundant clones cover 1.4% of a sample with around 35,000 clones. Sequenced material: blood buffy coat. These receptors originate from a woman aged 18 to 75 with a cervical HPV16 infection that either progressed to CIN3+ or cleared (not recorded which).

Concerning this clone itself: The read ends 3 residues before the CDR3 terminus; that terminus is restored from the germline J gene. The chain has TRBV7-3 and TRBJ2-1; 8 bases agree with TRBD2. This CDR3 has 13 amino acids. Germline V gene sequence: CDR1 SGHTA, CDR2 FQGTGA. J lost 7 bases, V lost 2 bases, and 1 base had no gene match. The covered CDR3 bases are TGTGCCAGCAGCTTATCTAGCGGGAATGAG. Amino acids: CASSLSSGNE. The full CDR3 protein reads CASSLSSGNEQFF.

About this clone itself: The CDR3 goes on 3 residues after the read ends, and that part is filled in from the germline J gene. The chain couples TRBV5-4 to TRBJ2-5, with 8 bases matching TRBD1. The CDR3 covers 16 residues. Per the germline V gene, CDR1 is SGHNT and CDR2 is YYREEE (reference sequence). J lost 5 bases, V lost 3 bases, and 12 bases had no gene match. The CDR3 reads CASSSPGGLTRETQYF. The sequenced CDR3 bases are TGTGCCAGCAGCTCTCCAGGGGGCCTAACTCGGGAGACC.